Each of the 11 T cell receptor beta chains below was sequenced from the same sample in a study of blood T cell repertoires in COVID-19. Libraries were prepared by immunoSEQ multiplex PCR; TCRdb keeps only in-frame clonotypes and omits some of them. This table holds under 350,000 clones, roughly 90% found once. Source material: PBMCs or T cells enriched from blood (not recorded which). All receptors derive from a man between 60 and 75 years old who had recovered from COVID-19.

This clone has only one observation. This chain uses TRBV7-8 with TRBJ2-7; D possibly corresponds to TRBD1 (5 bases). V lost 5 bases to trimming and J lost 2 bases, with 13 bases between them. This CDR3 region has 14 residues. Germline V CDR1 and CDR2: SGHVS, FQNEAQ. CDR3 in amino acids: CASSPHVRAYEQYF. CDR3 DNA sequence: TGTGCCAGCAGCCCCCATGTCAGGGCCTACGAGCAGTACTTC.

The chain joins TRBV14 to TRBJ1-1, with 8 bases that match TRBD1. V was pared by 1 base and J by 2 bases, with 6 bases of the junction left unmatched. The CDR3 is 16 residues long. Germline V gives CDR1 SGHDN, CDR2 FVKESK. The CDR3, as DNA: TGTGCCAGCAGCCAAGTGGGACAGGACCCTAACACTGAAGCTTTCTTT. Its translation: CASSQVGQDPNTEAFF.

The V and J genes are TRBV6-2 or TRBV6-3 and TRBJ1-5; D may be TRBD1 (5 bases). V was cut by 2 bases and J by 0 bases, with 14 bases left in between. Germline V CDR1 and CDR2: MNHEY, SVGEGT. This CDR3 is built from 17 residues. CDR3 coding DNA: TGTGCCAGCAGTTACGTCGGGAGGGGTTATAGCAATCAGCCCCAGCATTTT. Translation gives CASSYVGRGYSNQPQHF.

In DNA, the CDR3 is TGTGCCAGCAAGGGTAGAGAGGGCTACAATGAGCAGTTCTTC. Translation: CASKGREGYNEQFF. This rearrangement joins TRBV2 to TRBJ2-1; D is possibly TRBD2 (5 bases). The CDR3 has 14 residues. Germline CDR1 is SNHLY and CDR2 is FYNNEI. V lost 7 bases to trimming and J lost 3 bases, with 13 bases between them. The variable domain in full, with the rest retrieved from reference TRBV2 and TRBJ2-1, is EPEVTQTPSHQVTQMGQEVILRCVPISNHLYFYWYRQILGQKVEFLVSFYNNEISEKSEIFDDQFSVERPDGSNFTLKIRSTKLEDSAMYFCASKGREGYNEQFFGPGTRLTVL.

The chain is built from TRBV5-1 and TRBJ2-7; TRBD1 might be the D (6 bases). V dropped 0 bases and J dropped 1 base, with 17 bases sitting between them. The CDR3 runs to 17 residues. Per the germline V gene, CDR1 is SGHRS and CDR2 is YFSETQ. This CDR3 reads CASSLASRGKGSYEQYF. The CDR3 DNA is TGCGCCAGCAGCTTGGCCTCCAGGGGTAAGGGGTCCTACGAGCAGTACTTC.

Turning to this clone: Different DNA sequences within this sample yield the same CDR3. The chain recombines TRBV6-2 or TRBV6-3 with TRBJ1-1, with 7 nucleotides matching TRBD1. This CDR3 is 14 amino acids long. CDR1 and CDR2 (germline): MNHEY, SVGEGT. V dropped 2 bases and J dropped 4; count of bases not matched to a gene: 4. The DNA for the CDR3 is TGTGCCAGCAGTTACAGACAGGGCGTCACTGAAGCTTTCTTT. This gives the protein CASSYRQGVTEAFF.

This clone was found once. The chain joins TRBV5-1 to TRBJ2-5; D is perhaps TRBD2 (5 bases). The CDR3 totals 15 residues. The germline V gene has CDR1 SGHRS and CDR2 YFSETQ. Trimming cost V 7 bases and J 4 bases, with 20 bases left between them. The CDR3 nucleotides are TGCGCCAGCGGTCCCAGCGGCCTCTTGAGAGAGACCCAGTACTTC. Amino acid sequence: CASGPSGLLRETQYF.

The chain's CDR3 is CASSGNRGLAGVGEQFF. CDR3 in DNA: TGTGCCAGCAGCGGAAACCGGGGACTAGCGGGAGTCGGGGAGCAGTTCTTC. The chain has TRBV9 and TRBJ2-1; 14 bases line up with TRBD2. Trimming cost V 3 bases and J 10 bases; bases outside gene matches: 12. Germline CDR1 and CDR2: SGDLS and YYNGEE. The CDR3 loop spans 17 amino acids.

V gene TRBV11-3 combines with J gene TRBJ1-3; no clear D gene. The CDR3 consists of 15 residues. Germline V gene lookup returns CDR1 SGHNT and CDR2 YENEEA. V was pared by 3 bases and J by 2 bases, with 11 bases between. The CDR3 region has the DNA TGTGCCAGCAGCTTCTCGTCAGTTACTGGAAACACCATATATTTT. Amino acids: CASSFSSVTGNTIYF.

The chain employs TRBV25-1 and TRBJ2-5; TRBD1 is a possible D gene (6 bases). Deletions cut 6 bases from V and 1 base from J, with 12 bases between. This CDR3 contains 14 residues. The germline gives CDR1 MGHDK, CDR2 SYGVNS. The CDR3 nucleotides are TGTGCCAGCAGCTCGGGACAAGCCCAAGAGACCCAGTACTTC. Translating it yields CASSSGQAQETQYF.

This clone occurred once. V usage is TRBV29-1 and J usage is TRBJ1-2; 9 nucleotides match TRBD1. Germline assignment: CDR1 SQVTM and CDR2 ANQGSEA. The junction had 6 bases not matched to a gene; V was cut back by 3 bases and J by 7 bases. The CDR3 runs to 13 residues. The CDR3 reads CSVEDRGNGGYTF. The DNA for the CDR3 is TGCAGCGTTGAGGACAGGGGAAATGGTGGCTACACCTTC.